The 21 T cell receptor beta chains in this list originate from one sample, sequenced in a study of cytomegalovirus exposure and HLA in healthy donors. PCR used 60 Vbeta primers and 13 Jbeta primers. Sequenced by immunoSEQ multiplex PCR; TCRdb stores in-frame clones only, minus some. Of 85,000 to 100,000 clones listed, under 65% are singletons. The sequencing input was PBMCs. The receptors derive from a man in his 60s in good health and CMV-seronegative.

This chain joins TRBV5-1 and TRBJ2-3, with no clear D. Trimming cost V 4 bases and J 7 bases, with 10 bases left between them. Germline CDR1 SGHRS, CDR2 YFSETQ. This CDR3 is 12 amino acids long. The CDR3 is CASSLSENTQYF. The CDR3 DNA is TGCGCCAGCAGCCTCAGCGAGAATACGCAGTATTTT.

The chain links TRBV29-1 to TRBJ2-1, with TRBD2 identical over 12 bases. Per the germline V gene, CDR1 is SQVTM and CDR2 is ANQGSEA. V trimming: 7 bases; J trimming: 7 bases; junction bases outside the gene matches: 11. CDR3 length: 15 amino acids. This CDR3 reads CSAGTLAGGLNEQFF. CDR3 DNA: TGCAGCGCCGGCACACTAGCGGGGGGACTTAATGAGCAGTTCTTC.

The J gene is TRBJ2-3, the V gene TRBV28; D perhaps matches TRBD1 (6 bases). With 4 bases removed from V and 2 bases from J, the gap between germline ends came to 13 bases. This CDR3 region has 15 residues. From germline, CDR1 is MDHEN and CDR2 SYDVKM. The CDR3 sequence is CASSSRGTYTDTQYF. In nucleotides, the CDR3 is TGTGCCAGCAGTTCCAGGGGAACGTACACAGATACGCAGTATTTT.

To note about this clone: This specimen includes other DNA sequences encoding the same CDR3. This rearrangement joins TRBV2 to TRBJ1-2; D gene ambiguous. Germline loops: CDR1 SNHLY, CDR2 FYNNEI. The CDR3 has 13 residues. V was clipped by 1 base and J by 2 bases, with 5 bases between them. The CDR3: CASSEGRNYGYTF. The DNA for the CDR3 is TGTGCCAGCAGTGAAGGCCGGAACTATGGCTACACCTTC. The entire variable domain, with the rest obtained from reference TRBV2 and TRBJ1-2, is as follows: EPEVTQTPSHQVTQMGQEVILRCVPISNHLYFYWYRQILGQKVEFLVSFYNNEISEKSEIFDDQFSVERPDGSNFTLKIRSTKLEDSAMYFCASSEGRNYGYTFGSGTRLTVV.

The chain employs TRBV18 and TRBJ2-2, with 10 bases lining up with TRBD2. Germline loops: CDR1 KGHSH, CDR2 LQKENI. The CDR3 sequence is 16 residues long. Trimming cost V 4 bases and J 3 bases; bases outside gene matches: 5. The CDR3: CASSLGLAEYTGELFF. The CDR3 DNA reads TGTGCCAGCTCACTCGGACTAGCGGAGTACACCGGGGAGCTGTTTTTT. The whole variable domain, filled in from reference TRBV18 and TRBJ2-2, reads NAGVMQNPRHLVRRRGQEARLRCSPMKGHSHVYWYRQLPEEGLKFMVYLQKENIIDESGMPKERFSAEFPKEGPSILRIQQVVRGDSAAYFCASSLGLAEYTGELFFGEGSRLTVL.

The chain combines TRBV11-3 with TRBJ2-1, with 7 bases aligning to TRBD2. J gave up 4 bases and V 2 bases, and 5 bases lay outside the gene matches. CDR1 is SGHNT, CDR2 YENEEA, per germline. CDR3 size: 15 residues. The CDR3 spells CASSLPGLQYNEQFF. CDR3 coding DNA: TGTGCCAGCAGCTTACCGGGACTACAATACAATGAGCAGTTCTTC.

This sequence joins TRBV19 and TRBJ2-6; D might be TRBD1 (5 bases). Deletions cut 6 bases from V and 1 base from J, with 7 bases between. Germline V gene lookup returns CDR1 LNHDA and CDR2 SQIVND (reference sequence). The CDR3 spans 14 residues. CDR3 residues: CASRQGSGANVLTF. CDR3 coding DNA: TGTGCCAGTAGGCAGGGTTCTGGGGCCAACGTCCTGACTTTC.

The rearrangement joins TRBV29-1 to TRBJ1-5; 9 nucleotides match TRBD1. The CDR3 is made up of 13 amino acids. The trim removed 4 bases at V and 7 bases at J, leaving 5 bases unmatched. Per germline, CDR1 SQVTM and CDR2 ANQGSEA. The CDR3 sequence: CSVGGTGSQPQHF. DNA of the CDR3: TGCAGCGTTGGGGGGACAGGGAGCCAGCCCCAGCATTTT.

This clone showed up just a few times. The chain combines TRBV7-2 with TRBJ2-5; TRBD2 matches 8 bases. Trimming took 5 bases from V and 5 from J; bases not matched to a gene: 7. The CDR3 sequence is 14 residues long. The germline V gene has CDR1 SGHTA and CDR2 FQGNSA. For the CDR3, the DNA is TGTGCCAGCAGCGCCCGCCGGGAGGGGGAGACCCAGTACTTC. Encoded protein: CASSARREGETQYF.

The J gene is TRBJ1-1, the V gene TRBV28; D uncertain. CDR1 is MDHEN, CDR2 SYDVKM, per germline. CDR3 length equals 14 residues. V shed 2 bases and J shed 10 bases, with 17 bases lying between them. The CDR3 DNA follows: TGTGCCAGCAGTTTAGAGAACTTGGCGCGGCGAGCTTTCTTT. Protein product: CASSLENLARRAFF.

The V call is TRBV5-1, the J call TRBJ2-7; 8 nucleotides agree with TRBD1. J gave up 3 bases and V 4 bases, and 6 bases lay outside the gene matches. Germline CDR1 SGHRS, CDR2 YFSETQ. CDR3 length: 14 amino acids. CDR3 in DNA: TGCGCCAGCAGCGGCGGACAGGGCGTCTACGAGCAGTACTTC. It translates to CASSGGQGVYEQYF.

The CDR3 reads CASSFAASGSSYNEQFF. The CDR3 nucleotides are TGTGCCAGCAGCTTCGCGGCTAGCGGGAGTTCCTACAATGAGCAGTTCTTC. The rearrangement uses TRBV7-9 and TRBJ2-1; 10 bases map to TRBD2. CDR1 is SEHNR and CDR2 is FQNEAQ in the germline V gene (reference sequence). Unmatched junction bases numbered 6, after V lost 3 bases and J lost 1 base. This CDR3 has 17 residues. Complete variable domain (other parts from reference TRBV7-9 and TRBJ2-1): DTGVSQNPRHKITKRGQNVTFRCDPISEHNRLYWYRQTLGQGPEFLTYFQNEAQLEKSRLLSDRFSAERPKGSFSTLEIQRTEQGDSAMYLCASSFAASGSSYNEQFFGPGTRLTVL.

There are a few counts of this clone. This chain joins TRBV13 and TRBJ1-1; 7 nucleotides match TRBD1. Germline CDR1 reads PRHDT; CDR2 reads FYEKMQ (reference sequence). The J segment lost 3 bases and the V segment lost 7 bases, leaving 8 bases of the junction unmatched. This CDR3 is built from 14 residues. The CDR3, as DNA: TGTGCCAGCACCAGACAGGGTTCGGACACTGAAGCTTTCTTT. Translated: CASTRQGSDTEAFF.

The chain combines TRBV6-4 with TRBJ2-2; D remains ambiguous. V was cut by 0 bases and J by 5 bases, with 4 bases left in between. This CDR3 contains 13 residues. Germline V CDR1 and CDR2: MRHNA, SNTAGT. The CDR3 DNA reads TGTGCCAGCAGTGACTCTCGTACCGGGGAGCTGTTTTTT. This sequence encodes CASSDSRTGELFF.

A few counts support this clone. The chain joins TRBV6-1 to TRBJ1-2, with 7 positions matching TRBD1. V was clipped by 7 bases and J by 7 bases; unmatched bases: 15. Germline CDR1 and CDR2: MNHNS and SASEGT. The CDR3 covers 15 residues. The CDR3 is CASTAAGGGSGGYTF. DNA of the CDR3: TGTGCCAGCACCGCGGCCGGAGGGGGCTCAGGTGGCTACACCTTC.

V usage is TRBV5-6 and J usage is TRBJ1-4, with TRBD1 matching over 8 bases. The CDR3 spans 15 residues. V lost 4 bases and J lost 7; bases outside the gene matches: 9. Germline CDR1 is SGHDT and CDR2 is YYEEEE. The CDR3 loop reads CASSSVSGGSEKLFF. CDR3 sequence (DNA): TGTGCCAGCAGCAGCGTGTCAGGGGGCAGTGAAAAACTGTTTTTT. The variable domain in full, with the rest retrieved from reference TRBV5-6 and TRBJ1-4, is DAGVTQSPTHLIKTRGQQVTLRCSPKSGHDTVSWYQQALGQGPQFIFQYYEEEERQRGNFPDRFSGHQFPNYSSELNVNALLLGDSALYLCASSSVSGGSEKLFFGSGTQLSVL.

This clone has just a few counts. The chain uses TRBV5-1 and TRBJ2-2; 7 nucleotides agree with TRBD1. Germline loops: CDR1 SGHRS, CDR2 YFSETQ. This CDR3 is built from 15 residues. With 2 bases clipped from V and 4 bases from J, the junction kept 5 bases outside the gene matches. The CDR3 here is CASSFPTGSTGELFF. The DNA of the CDR3 is TGCGCCAGCAGCTTCCCGACAGGGAGCACCGGGGAGCTGTTTTTT.

J is TRBJ2-6 and V is TRBV29-1; TRBD2 might be the D (5 bases). This CDR3 has 14 residues. CDR1 SQVTM and CDR2 ANQGSEA come from the germline V gene. Trimming took 5 bases from V and 3 from J, leaving 11 bases between them. CDR3 in DNA: TGCAGCGTTCCCACCAGCGGTGGGGCCAACGTCCTGACTTTC. Translated, it gives CSVPTSGGANVLTF.

The chain joins TRBV20-1 to TRBJ2-7, with 7 bases matching TRBD2. V lost 4 bases and J lost 6; bases outside the gene matches: 3. Germline loops: CDR1 DFQATT, CDR2 SNEGSKA (reference sequence). The CDR3 runs to 11 residues. The DNA of the CDR3 is TGCAGTGCTAACAGCGGGACCGAGCAGTACTTC. Protein product: CSANSGTEQYF.

The sample holds one count of this clone. The chain combines TRBV29-1 with TRBJ2-5; 7 bases fit TRBD1. J lost 5 bases, V lost 5 bases, and 14 bases had no gene match. The CDR3 runs 15 residues. Germline V lookup: CDR1 SQVTM, CDR2 ANQGSEA. This CDR3 reads CSVPIGSDRAETQYF. The CDR3 region has the DNA TGCAGCGTTCCCATCGGTTCCGACAGGGCGGAGACCCAGTACTTC.

DNA of the CDR3: TGCGCCAGCAGCTTTGGGCAGAACGAGCAGTACTTC. It encodes CASSFGQNEQYF. The chain recombines TRBV5-1 with TRBJ2-7, with D hard to call. CDR3 length equals 12 residues. Germline loops: CDR1 SGHRS, CDR2 YFSETQ. V was shortened by 2 bases and J by 5 bases, with 8 bases between the two germline ends.